A selection of T cell receptor beta chains follows, all from one sample in a study of beta chain features in type 1 diabetes. Measured with immunoSEQ multiplex PCR; TCRdb has only the in-frame clones, and not every one. The sample lists 130,000 or so clones, 7% to 10% seen once, with about 0.7% in the top ten. Sample: central memory CD4+ T cells from blood. These receptors all come from a young man with type 1 diabetes. Each CDR3 is given with its conserved first and last residue. D genes are given only for firm matches. Not every row has a clone size; where given, it reads once, few, many or a size class.

-,few,TRBV5-1,TRBJ1-6,TGCGCCAGCAGCTTGAACCAGGATTCACCCCTCCACTTT,CASSLNQDSPLHF
TRBD2,few,TRBV5-1,TRBJ2-5,TGCGCCAGCAGCTTTAGCGGGGGAGAGACCCAGTACTTC,CASSFSGGETQYF
-,few,TRBV7-9,TRBJ1-6,TGTGCCACTTTCATAGGGGATAGGAATTCACCCCTCCACTTT,CATFIGDRNSPLHF
-,few,TRBV18,TRBJ2-7,TGTGCCAGCTCACTTACTGAGGCCTACGAGCAGTACTTC,CASSLTEAYEQYF
TRBD2,few,TRBV7-7,TRBJ2-5,TGTGCTAGCAGCTTAGAGCGGGGGACGGAGACCCAGTACTTC,CASSLERGTETQYF
TRBD2,few,TRBV10-3,TRBJ2-7,TGTGCCATCAGTGAGTCTAGCGGGGGGTCCTACGAGCAGTACTTC,CAISESSGGSYEQYF
-,few,TRBV5-1,TRBJ2-3,TGCGCCAGCAACTCCTCCCCCGGCACAGATACGCAGTATTTT,CASNSSPGTDTQYF
TRBD1,-,TRBV29-1,TRBJ1-1,TGCAGCGCGGCTGGACAGGAGAACACTGAAGCTTTCTTT,CSAAGQENTEAFF
TRBD1,few,TRBV7-9,TRBJ1-5,TGTGCCAGCAGCCCGACAGGGGTCCAGCCCCAGCATTTT,CASSPTGVQPQHF
TRBD1,few,TRBV7-2,TRBJ2-7,TGTGCCAGCAGCCAGACCGGGACAGGGGACGAGCAGTACTTC,CASSQTGTGDEQYF
-,few,TRBV11-2,TRBJ1-2,TGTGCCAGCAGCACTGGCAGCGTCTATGGCTACACCTTC,CASSTGSVYGYTF
-,-,TRBV5-1,TRBJ1-6,TGCGCCAGCAGCGCCACCTCCGGGAGCTCCTATAATTCACCCCTCCACTTT,CASSATSGSSYNSPLHF
TRBD1,few,TRBV29-1,TRBJ1-2,TGCAGCGTTCGTCGGGACAGGGGGCGAGACTATGGCTACACCTTC,CSVRRDRGRDYGYTF
-,-,TRBV9,TRBJ2-3,TGTGCCAGCAGCGTAGGACTTCAGGGGACAGATACGCAGTATTTT,CASSVGLQGTDTQYF
-,-,TRBV11-1,TRBJ2-4,TGTGCCAGCAGCTTGAACTCCTATCTTCGGGTTGGCAAAAACATTCAGTACTTC,CASSLNSYLRVGKNIQYF
-,-,TRBV25-1,TRBJ1-1,TGTGCCAGCAGTTCGGCGGTGTTGAACACTGAAGCTTTCTTT,CASSSAVLNTEAFF
TRBD2,-,TRBV9,TRBJ2-3,TGTGCCAGCAGCGGGGGGGGGTTTTCCACAGATACGCAGTATTTT,CASSGGGFSTDTQYF
TRBD2,-,TRBV5-4,TRBJ2-5,TGTGCCAGCAGCTTGCAACTAGCGGGTCAAGAGACCCAGTACTTC,CASSLQLAGQETQYF
TRBD2,few,TRBV5-4,TRBJ2-1,TGTGCCACCATCGGGCAGCGGGGGTATGGGTCCTACAATGAGCAGTTCTTC,CATIGQRGYGSYNEQFF
TRBD2,few,TRBV7-2,TRBJ2-3,TGTGCCAGCAGCCCAACTCCGGGGGGTTCTAGAGATACGCAGTATTTT,CASSPTPGGSRDTQYF
-,few,TRBV7-2,TRBJ2-5,TGTGCCAGCAGCTTAGGGGCCGGGACACTGGGCGAGACCCAGTACTTC,CASSLGAGTLGETQYF
-,few,TRBV4-3,TRBJ2-5,TGCGCCAGCAGCCCGGGGTGGCAGGTCAATCAAGAGACCCAGTACTTC,CASSPGWQVNQETQYF
-,few,TRBV4-2,TRBJ2-3,TGTGCCAGCAGCCAATCTAGTGGCGGGGTTCCAGGTACGCAGTATTTT,CASSQSSGGVPGTQYF
-,few,TRBV2,TRBJ1-5,TGTGCCAGCAGTGAAAGGAGTCGGGGGCAGCCCCAGCATTTT,CASSERSRGQPQHF
-,-,TRBV5-1,TRBJ2-2,TGCGCCAGCAGCTACTCTAGAGGGGGTACCGGGGAGCTGTTTTTT,CASSYSRGGTGELFF
TRBD1,few,TRBV2,TRBJ2-2,TGTGCCAGCAGCCTAACAGGGGTCACCGGGGAGCTGTTTTTT,CASSLTGVTGELFF
-,-,TRBV11-2,TRBJ2-1,TGTGCCAGCAGCTCGGAGCGAGGCAATGAGCAGTTCTTC,CASSSERGNEQFF
-,-,TRBV2,TRBJ2-3,TGTGCCAGCAGCAGGTCGGGGGGCGCAAGGGATACGCAGTATTTT,CASSRSGGARDTQYF
-,-,TRBV11-1,TRBJ2-3,TGTGCCAGCAGCTTCTTTATCGCGCCGAAGGGGAGCACAGATACGCAGTATTTT,CASSFFIAPKGSTDTQYF
-,few,TRBV7-2,TRBJ2-1,TGTGCCAGCAGCTTCCGGGCCGGGGGTGAGCAGTTCTTC,CASSFRAGGEQFF
-,-,TRBV6-5,TRBJ2-7,TGTGCCAGCAGACGCAAACAGGGTGTCGACGAGCAGTACTTC,CASRRKQGVDEQYF
-,few,TRBV27,TRBJ1-1,TGTGCCAGCAGTTTAGGTCCTTGGAGCACTGAAGCTTTCTTT,CASSLGPWSTEAFF
TRBD1,few,TRBV9,TRBJ2-7,TGTGCCAGCAGCGTAGGGGACAGGGGGTCGGTGAACGAGCAGTACTTC,CASSVGDRGSVNEQYF
-,many,TRBV29-1,TRBJ2-2,TGCAGCGTCCAGAAAAACACCGGGGAGCTGTTTTTT,CSVQKNTGELFF
-,few,TRBV29-1,TRBJ2-1,TGCAGCGTGAGGGGGGGGCCCGAGGAAGCTGAGCAGTTCTTC,CSVRGGPEEAEQFF